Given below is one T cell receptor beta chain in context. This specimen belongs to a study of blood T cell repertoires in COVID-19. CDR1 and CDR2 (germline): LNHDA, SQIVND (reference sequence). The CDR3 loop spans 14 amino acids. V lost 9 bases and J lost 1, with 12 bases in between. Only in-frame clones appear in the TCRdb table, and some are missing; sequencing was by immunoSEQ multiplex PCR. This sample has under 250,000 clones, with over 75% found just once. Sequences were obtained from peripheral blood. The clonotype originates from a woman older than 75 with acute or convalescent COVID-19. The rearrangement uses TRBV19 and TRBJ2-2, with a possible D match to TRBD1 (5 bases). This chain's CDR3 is CARGETVNTGELFF. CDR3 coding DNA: TGTGCCAGGGGCGAGACAGTGAACACCGGGGAGCTGTTTTTT.